The rows below give T cell receptor beta chains drawn from one sample of a study of T cells in Graves' hyperthyroidism and ophthalmopathy. TCRdb ran MiXCR on the multiplex PCR reads and lists one entry per CDR3 protein. There are 560,000 or so distinct CDR3 sequences in the sample; roughly 50% occur only once, and just over 8% lies in the top ten. The sequenced material came from peripheral blood or thyroid tissue (not recorded which). Receptors originate from a woman aged 18-29 years with Graves' hyperthyroidism. Both conserved end residues are part of each CDR3. Fields, in order: J gene, clone size, D gene, V gene, CDR3 DNA, CDR3 protein. D genes are given only for firm matches. Clone size is shown for a subset of rows, as once, few, many or a class of expanded clone.

>TRBJ2-7|-|-|TRBV25-1
TGTGCCAGCAGTCGACCAGGGGCGGGGGACGAGCAGTACTTC
CASSRPGAGDEQYF
>TRBJ2-5|-|TRBD1|TRBV11-1
TGTGCCAGCAGCCGAGAGGACAGGGGGTCAGAGACCCAGTACTTC
CASSREDRGSETQYF
>TRBJ1-6|few|-|TRBV12-3/TRBV12-4
TGTGCCAGCAGTTTTGAGGTTGTCAATTCACCCCTCCACTTT
CASSFEVVNSPLHF
>TRBJ1-1|few|-|TRBV29-1
TGCAGCGTTGGCCCCCGGGACGTCGGCATGAACACTGAAGCTTTCTTT
CSVGPRDVGMNTEAFF
>TRBJ1-1|-|-|TRBV20-1
TGCAGCTCTTACTCGGGGTTCACCGAAGCTTTCTTT
CSSYSGFTEAFF
>TRBJ1-1|many|TRBD1|TRBV10-3
TGTGCCAGCAGTGGAGAGACAGGGGGTAGCGCTGAAGCTTTCTTT
CASSGETGGSAEAFF
>TRBJ1-6|-|-|TRBV15
TGTGCCACCGGCCGACGGTCAGGGTCACCCCTCCACTTT
CATGRRSGSPLHF
>TRBJ2-7|-|-|TRBV7-2
TGTGCCAGCAGCTCCCAGGCCTCCTACGAGCAGTACTTC
CASSSQASYEQYF
>TRBJ2-7|few|-|TRBV4-1
TGCGCCAGCAGCCCGACAGTCTGGAGCTCCTACGAGCAGTACTTC
CASSPTVWSSYEQYF
>TRBJ1-2|-|-|TRBV19
TGTGCCAGTAGTATAGATGGACAGATACCCGCTAACTATGGCTACACCTTC
CASSIDGQIPANYGYTF
>TRBJ1-2|-|-|TRBV10-3
TGTGCCAGCAGTGCGGCCGGGGCCAACTATGGCTACACCTTC
CASSAAGANYGYTF